Reported below is one T cell receptor beta chain. Its antigen is currently not known. No qualities accompany the bases; no much larger clone lies one base away. The donors were included in the validation cohort of approximately 120 subjects, a group kept apart from the roughly 730-subject first cohort. This specimen comes from a study of cytomegalovirus exposure and HLA in healthy donors (dated by TCRdb to about 2017). A note on the overall study: The 550 to 750 repertoires of the first cohort and the 110 or so validation repertoires were produced on the same platform, according to a later analysis. To predict cytomegalovirus infection status, the study combined high-throughput TCR immunosequencing, statistical association of individual TCRs with disease status, and machine learning. Along with the roughly 710-subject first cohort, a separate validation cohort of about 110 different subjects was used. The aim of the study was to test whether cataloging public T cell receptors could identify signatures of past pathogen exposure. Broader findings and caveats from the paper: The study gave a list of 150 to 200 TCR beta chains associated with cytomegalovirus. Most TCR sequences were seen in very few donors, while some public TCRs were found in many individuals. The authors suggested that the approach could potentially be extended to other disease states and immunological phenotypes. A few of the identified cytomegalovirus-associated TCR beta chains were confirmed in vitro to be specific for cytomegalovirus antigens. The classifier was reported to diagnose cytomegalovirus status with high specificity and sensitivity in both the original cohort and the validation cohort. All 120 or so repertoires were used to score co-occurrence in the validation cohort in a later analysis, because that analysis had no HLA typing for the cohort. Of the cluster scores, about 94% were above 0 in a later analysis, which found that TCRs clustered in the first cohort also tended to co-occur in the 120 or so validation repertoires.

Library method: the immunoSEQ multiplex PCR assay. In the paper's pipeline: A statistical classification framework was built to diagnose cytomegalovirus status from the catalog of TCR beta chain sequences. TCRdb mirrors the immuneACCESS table, restricted to in-frame sequences. Some clones are absent from its copies; in checked studies, under half trace to an unresolved V gene, and the reason for the others is unknown. The V and J calls and the clone size are those of that table, but D and trimming were determined from the DNA. This sample holds hundreds of thousands of clones; roughly 90% were observed only once. The ten largest clones capture 0.83% of the sample. Compared with germline, V lacks 6 bases and J lacks 6 bases; bases without a gene match: 8. Including the terminal cysteine and phenylalanine, the CDR3 comprises 15 residues. CDR3 DNA is the only sequence kept; it has 45 bases, read in frame from the first base. The germline V gene yields MDHEN for CDR1 and SYDVKM for CDR2.

Sequenced: PBMCs. The receptor was derived from a woman between 18 and 30 years old in good health and CMV-seronegative. This chain joins TRBV28 to TRBJ2-3, with 11 central nucleotides matching TRBD2. The CDR3 amino acid sequence is: CASSDIAGGWDTQYF. The DNA is as follows: TGTGCCAGCAGCGATATAGCGGGAGGGTGGGATACGCAGTATTTT.